The 22 T cell receptor beta chains given below trace back to one sample, sequenced in a study of T-cell reconstitution after alpha-beta-depleted transplantation in children. Unique molecular identifiers were used to barcode this TCRbeta library. TCRdb re-called the PCR reads through MiXCR, storing one row per CDR3 protein. The data show about 370,000 distinct CDR3 sequences, with roughly 20% seen just once and about 3.8% held by the top ten. The sequencing used PBMCs from the stem cell graft donor, collected from the stem cell graft. The origin of the receptors is a human donor who donated a stem cell graft to a child with acute myeloid leukemia.

This clonotype was recorded once. The gene calls are TRBV20-1 and TRBJ2-5; 7 nucleotides agree with TRBD2. The J segment lost 4 bases and the V segment lost 6 bases, leaving 8 bases of the junction unmatched. In germline, CDR1 is DFQATT, CDR2 SNEGSKA (reference sequence). The CDR3 length is 13 residues. The DNA for the CDR3 is TGCAGTGCCTATGGGAGGGCCGCAGAGACCCAGTACTTC. Protein product: CSAYGRAAETQYF.

The chain carries TRBV11-1 and TRBJ2-7, with 12 bases aligning to TRBD1. Germline values: CDR1 SGHAT, CDR2 FQDESV (reference sequence). J was trimmed by 2 bases and V by 3 bases; bases with no gene match: 8. The CDR3 length is 17 residues. CDR3 sequence (DNA): TGTGCCAGCAGCTTGACCGGGACAGGGGGCCCTACCTACGAGCAGTACTTC. Protein product: CASSLTGTGGPTYEQYF.

About this clonotype itself: An end of the junction does not agree with germline; a read error may underlie this. V gene TRBV6-1 combines with J gene TRBJ2-3, with D perhaps matching TRBD2 (5 bases). This CDR3 comprises 15 residues. Germline loops: CDR1 MNHNS, CDR2 SASEGT. The CDR3 DNA sequence: TGTCCCAGCGGCCTCGGGCATACGGCAGGAGATACGCAGTATTTT. This gives the protein CPSGLGHTAGDTQYF.

This clonotype was counted many times. The chain uses TRBV5-1 and TRBJ1-1; possible D gene TRBD1, 6 bases. CDR1 SGHRS and CDR2 YFSETQ come from the germline V gene. V dropped 0 bases and J dropped 1 base, with 10 bases sitting between them. The CDR3 loop spans 15 amino acids. CDR3 residues: CASSLEGTPNTEAFF. In nucleotides, the CDR3 is TGCGCCAGCAGCTTGGAAGGGACACCGAACACTGAAGCTTTCTTT. Complete variable domain (other parts from reference TRBV5-1 and TRBJ1-1): KAGVTQTPRYLIKTRGQQVTLSCSPISGHRSVSWYQQTPGQGLQFLFEYFSETQRNKGNFPGRFSGRQFSNSRSEMNVSTLELGDSALYLCASSLEGTPNTEAFFGQGTRLTVV.

DNA of the CDR3: TGTGCCAGCAGGACCGGGACAGGGGCGTGGGAGCAGTACTTC. This encodes CASRTGTGAWEQYF. V usage is TRBV2 and J usage is TRBJ2-7; 10 bases are shared with TRBD1. The CDR3 is 14 residues long. Germline trimming cut 6 bases from V and 7 bases from J; bases unmatched to any gene: 9. Germline V gene sequence: CDR1 SNHLY, CDR2 FYNNEI.

The rearrangement uses TRBV29-1 and TRBJ1-1; D possibly corresponds to TRBD1 (6 bases). Germline loops: CDR1 SQVTM, CDR2 ANQGSEA. CDR3 length: 14 residues. The ends were cut back, 3 bases at V and 0 bases at J, with 11 bases in the middle. CDR3 sequence (DNA): TGCAGCGTTGACACAGGGTACATGAACACTGAAGCTTTCTTT. Its protein is CSVDTGYMNTEAFF.

This clonotype showed up many times. The rearrangement joins TRBV7-3 to TRBJ1-1; no clear D. CDR1 is SGHTA, CDR2 FQGTGA, per germline. Between the trimmed V and J ends, which lost 0 bases and 4 bases, there was a span of 12 bases. The CDR3 contains 15 residues. The CDR3 loop reads CASSLTGSVSTEAFF. In DNA, the CDR3 is TGTGCCAGCAGCTTAACTGGGTCGGTGAGCACTGAAGCTTTCTTT.

This chain uses TRBV29-1 with TRBJ2-1; 7 positions agree with TRBD1. The CDR3 extends over 17 amino acids. The germline gives CDR1 SQVTM, CDR2 ANQGSEA. V lost 0 bases and J lost 5; bases outside the gene matches: 13. The CDR3 DNA follows: TGCAGCGTTGAAGATCAGAGGGGGCCGATACTAAACAATGAGCAGTTCTTC. Amino acids: CSVEDQRGPILNNEQFF.

This clonotype showed up just a few times. The rearrangement uses TRBV12-3 or TRBV12-4 and TRBJ2-7; D might be TRBD1 (5 bases). The ends were cut back, 6 bases at V and 0 bases at J, with 12 bases in the middle. The CDR3 covers 14 residues. The CDR3 loop reads CASSPRQSSYEQYF. The CDR3 DNA reads as TGTGCCAGCAGCCCCAGACAGTCCTCCTACGAGCAGTACTTC.

This clonotype was observed a few times. The rearrangement links TRBV28 to TRBJ2-3; 8 bases are shared with TRBD2. The trim removed 5 bases at V and 4 bases at J, leaving 14 bases unmatched. The CDR3 contains 17 residues. Looked up from germline, CDR1 is MDHEN and CDR2 is SYDVKM. The CDR3 DNA sequence: TGTGCCAGCAGTCCCTCCAAAAATGGACTAGCTTCAGATACGCAGTATTTT. This translates into CASSPSKNGLASDTQYF.

V usage is TRBV6-5 and J usage is TRBJ2-2, with D tentatively TRBD1 (6 bases). The germline V and J ends were trimmed by 7 bases and 3 bases, with 15 bases remaining between them. Germline V gene sequence: CDR1 MNHEY, CDR2 SVGAGI. The CDR3 loop spans 15 amino acids. CDR3 coding DNA: TGTGCCAGCATTTTGAGTTCAGGGGACACCGGGGAGCTGTTTTTT. Translation gives CASILSSGDTGELFF.

This clonotype has just a few counts. The rearrangement joins TRBV20-1 to TRBJ1-5; 7 bases agree with TRBD1. The CDR3 is 14 residues long. Germline assignment: CDR1 DFQATT and CDR2 SNEGSKA (reference sequence). The ends lost 3 bases at V and 7 bases at J; junction bases unmatched: 9. Here the CDR3 DNA reads TGCAGTGCTAGCCCCGGGACAGCGAGACAGCCCCAGCATTTT. Protein product: CSASPGTARQPQHF.

This rearrangement joins TRBV24-1 to TRBJ2-1; TRBD2 matches 10 bases. The CDR3 is 17 amino acids. The V gene end was trimmed by 2 bases and the J gene end by 3 bases; junction bases not matched to a gene: 6. The germline V gene has CDR1 KGHDR and CDR2 SFDVKD. Written as DNA, the CDR3 is TGTGCCACCAGTGATTCTCTGGGACTAGCGAACTACAATGAGCAGTTCTTC. Its protein product is CATSDSLGLANYNEQFF.

The table lists this clonotype with many counts. The V and J genes are TRBV29-1 and TRBJ2-1; D gene uncertain. There are 12 residues in the CDR3. Trimming left V 3 bases short and J 3 bases short, with 6 bases between. Germline V CDR1 and CDR2: SQVTM, ANQGSEA. CDR3 region: CSVEGFYNEQFF. In DNA, the CDR3 is TGCAGCGTTGAGGGGTTCTACAATGAGCAGTTCTTC.

The chain combines TRBV27 with TRBJ2-6; the D is unclear. From germline, CDR1 is MNHEY and CDR2 SMNVEV (reference sequence). The CDR3 has 14 amino acids. V lost 5 bases to trimming and J lost 4 bases, with 9 bases between them. This chain's CDR3 is CASSHNQGANVLTF. In nucleotides, the CDR3 is TGTGCCAGCAGTCATAACCAGGGGGCCAACGTCCTGACTTTC.

This clonotype occurred a few times. The V and J genes are TRBV12-3 or TRBV12-4 and TRBJ2-3, with TRBD2 matching 8 bases. J gave up 1 base and V 7 bases, and 7 bases lay outside the gene matches. The CDR3 covers 15 residues. As DNA, the CDR3 is TGTGCCAGCAAACCCACTAGCGGTGGCACAGATACGCAGTATTTT. This encodes CASKPTSGGTDTQYF.

This clonotype has ten or more counts. The CDR3 nucleotides read TGTGCCAGCAGCCAAGGCACCCCACTCTATGGCTACACCTTC. Translation gives CASSQGTPLYGYTF. The chain carries TRBV4-2 and TRBJ1-2; D gene uncertain. The length of the CDR3 is 14 residues. V lost 1 base to trimming and J lost 4 bases, with 10 bases between them. The germline gives CDR1 LGHNA, CDR2 YNFKEQ.

Points on this clonotype: An end of the junction does not agree with germline; a read error may underlie this. V gene TRBV20-1 combines with J gene TRBJ2-1, with D tentatively TRBD1 or TRBD2 (5 bases each). The CDR3 loop spans 14 amino acids. CDR1 is DFQATT and CDR2 is SNEGSKA in the germline V gene (reference sequence). DNA of the CDR3: TGCAGTGGCAAACCGGGGCTCGCCTACAAAGAGCAGTTCTTC. It specifies CSGKPGLAYKEQFF.

About this clonotype itself: The limits of the CDR3 on the DNA are not certain, so only TCRdb's listed CDR3 is given. The genes are TRBV12-3 or TRBV12-4 and TRBJ1-6; the D call of TRBD1 is as the table states it, not checked on the DNA. The length of the CDR3 is 15 amino acids, counting both ends. This chain's CDR3 is CASILAGQGLSPLHF.

This clonotype appeared a few times. The chain is built from TRBV7-9 and TRBJ1-4; D might be TRBD1 (5 bases). This CDR3 spans 14 amino acids. V lost 4 bases to trimming and J lost 10 bases, with 16 bases between them. Germline-derived CDR1 and CDR2 are SEHNR and FQNEAQ (reference sequence). The chain's CDR3 is CASSSDSHLGKLFF. CDR3 bases: TGTGCCAGCAGCTCCGACAGTCACCTTGGAAAACTGTTTTTT. Full variable domain (remainder filled in from reference TRBV7-9 and TRBJ1-4): DTGVSQNPRHKITKRGQNVTFRCDPISEHNRLYWYRQTLGQGPEFLTYFQNEAQLEKSRLLSDRFSAERPKGSFSTLEIQRTEQGDSAMYLCASSSDSHLGKLFFGSGTQLSVL.

This clonotype showed up just a few times. CDR3 amino acids: CASSRGQSQPQHF. The CDR3 DNA follows: TGTGCCAGCAGTCGCGGACAGTCTCAGCCCCAGCATTTT. The J gene is TRBJ1-5, the V gene TRBV12-3 or TRBV12-4, with D tentatively TRBD1 (6 bases). CDR3 length: 13 residues. The V end was cut by 5 bases, the J end by 6 bases, with 11 bases between.

The chain joins TRBV29-1 to TRBJ1-1; D may be TRBD1 (5 bases). Germline V gene lookup returns CDR1 SQVTM and CDR2 ANQGSEA. There are 13 residues in the CDR3. V lost 4 bases, J lost 6 bases, and 15 bases lay in between. The CDR3 DNA is TGCAGCGTTGTGAATAGGGGTGGGGCTGAAGCTTTCTTT. This gives the protein CSVVNRGGAEAFF. The full variable domain, completed using reference TRBV29-1 and TRBJ1-1, is SAVISQKPSRDICQRGTSLTIQCQVDSQVTMMFWYRQQPGQSLTLIATANQGSEATYESGFVIDKFPISRPNLTFSTLTVSNMSPEDSSIYLCSVVNRGGAEAFFGQGTRLTVV.